This T cell receptor (beta chain) was sequenced during a study of OX40 agonist ivuxolimab in advanced cancers. Findings and caveats of the study: Fewer expanded clones were found on average in CD4+ than in CD8+ T cells.

With 0 bases removed from V and 5 bases from J, the gap between germline ends came to 22 bases. Germline V gene data show CDR1 as GTSNPN and CDR2 as SVGIG (reference sequence). The CDR3 consists of 17 residues. Points on this clone: Its antigen is unidentified.

The data were produced by immunoSEQ multiplex PCR, yet TCRdb's version contains in-frame clones alone and is incomplete. The data hold fewer than 95,000 clones, with roughly 90% observed a single time. The rearrangement uses TRBV30 and TRBJ2-5; D is perhaps TRBD1 or TRBD2 (6 bases each). Sequenced material: CD4+ or CD8+ T cells sorted from blood, taken in a trial of the OX40 agonist ivuxolimab. This TCR came from an adult with an advanced solid tumor such as melanoma, head and neck, liver or kidney cancer. The CDR3 here is CAWSVRNLGGRIETQYF. In DNA, the CDR3 is TGTGCCTGGAGTGTACGAAATCTGGGGGGCCGGATTGAGACCCAGTACTTC.